By sample fraction, the clone carrying this TCR beta chain is medium-sized. The antigen is unknown. This beta chain was picked up by a library intended for alpha chains and is off target, so its count carries little meaning. The source of the sample is a study of spatial heterogeneity in lung cancer. Study results and limitations: One measure, the expanded intratumoral alpha and beta TCR count, tracked tumor mutation counts.

The germline V gene has CDR1 WSHSY and CDR2 SAAADI. The CDR3 has 13 residues. After removal of 0 bases from V and 8 bases from J, the junction contained 3 bases not matched to a gene. One entry per CDR3 protein results from TCRdb running MiXCR on the 5' RACE reads. Among approximately 3,500 distinct CDR3 sequences listed, around 24% were seen once. Time point described: sample taken at primary tumor resection. Here the sequenced sample was lung tumor tissue, taken at surgery. This sequence was found in a male donor with early-stage non-small cell lung cancer. The rearrangement links TRBV10-2 to TRBJ1-2; TRBD1 matches at 7 bases. The CDR3 here is CASSESTGLGYTF. The CDR3 DNA follows: TGCGCCAGCAGTGAGTCGACAGGGCTAGGCTACACCTTC.